The present entry profiles one T cell receptor beta chain with its context. The assay was immunoSEQ multiplex PCR, and TCRdb's table has in-frame clones only and misses some. This sample carries 64,000 or so clones, around 96% of them seen once, and the ten largest clones take 2% to 2.5%. CDR3 length: 17 amino acids. The germline CDR1 and CDR2 sequences are SEHNR and FQNEAQ (reference sequence). Trimming took 5 bases from V and 3 from J; bases not matched to a gene: 14. This sample was included in a study of T cell changes during pregnancy in multiple sclerosis. This TCR derives from a female donor with multiple sclerosis, enrolled in a pregnancy study. The genes are TRBV7-9 and TRBJ2-3; 7 bases are shared with TRBD2. This material consisted of CD8+ T cells from peripheral blood mononuclear cells, taken after pregnancy. CDR3 bases: TGTGCCAGCAGCCCGCAGCATGGCGGGAGACATACAGATACGCAGTATTTT. Its translation is CASSPQHGGRHTDTQYF.